This T cell receptor (beta chain) was documented in a study of lymphopenia after photon versus proton radiotherapy. The CDR3 sequence is 14 residues long. Germline-derived CDR1 and CDR2 are SGHRS and YFSETQ. Trimming removed 0 bases from V and 5 bases from J; junction bases left unmatched: 4. The table came from immunoSEQ multiplex PCR; TCRdb's copy has only in-frame clones and leaves some out. The table records 75,000 or so clones, about 86% of them present only once. Study results and limitations: In patients who died, overall survival fell as post-nadir TCR diversity dropped more. Authors raise, but do not show, better survival with proton therapy.

A remark on this clone: Antigen: not known.

This chain links TRBV5-1 with TRBJ1-2, with 7 bases fitting TRBD1. Sequences were derived from peripheral blood, sampled from a patient treated with proton-based radiotherapy. This TCR was recovered from a man aged 55 to 70 with pancreatic cancer. This CDR3 is CASSLEGQNYGYTF. Written as DNA, the CDR3 is TGCGCCAGCAGCTTGGAGGGACAGAATTATGGCTACACCTTC.